This is a list of T cell receptor beta chains from one sample in a study of neoadjuvant anti-PD-1 for oral cavity cancer. TCRdb's copy holds only in-frame clones and misses some; the assay was immunoSEQ multiplex PCR. Altogether tens of thousands of clones are present, approximately 82% being singletons, with the ten largest covering about 3.7%. The sample here was PBMCs, taken before nivolumab (anti-PD-1) treatment. Receptors originate from a person aged 35-79 years with oral cavity squamous cell carcinoma. The CDR3 runs from the conserved cysteine through the conserved F or W. D genes are given only for firm matches. Size is stated for part of the rows, as once, few or many counts, or as a class when the clone is expanded.

cdr3_aa	cdr3_nt	clone_size	d_call	j_call	v_call
CASSVPPYNEQFF	TGTGCCAGCAGCGTCCCCCCCTACAATGAGCAGTTCTTC	NA	NA	TRBJ2-1	TRBV9
CATSRGETRGNTIYF	TGTGCCACCAGCAGAGGAGAGACGCGGGGAAACACCATATATTTT	few	NA	TRBJ1-3	TRBV15
CASRTTTAEAFF	TGTGCCAGCAGAACGACCACGGCTGAAGCTTTCTTT	NA	NA	TRBJ1-1	TRBV6-5
CASSYGGRWDTQYF	TGTGCCAGCAGTTACGGGGGCCGGTGGGATACGCAGTATTTT	once	NA	TRBJ2-3	TRBV6-5
CARPGVYYGYTF	TGTGCCCGGCCGGGGGTTTATTATGGCTACACCTTC	NA	NA	TRBJ1-2	TRBV7-9
CASSMGQGHGYTF	TGTGCCAGTAGTATGGGACAGGGGCACGGCTACACCTTC	NA	TRBD1	TRBJ1-2	TRBV19
CASSLGGGTEAFF	TGTGCCAGCAGCTTAGGTGGGGGAACTGAAGCTTTCTTT	NA	NA	TRBJ1-1	TRBV7-9
CASSLAGGTDTQYF	TGTGCCAGCAGTTTAGCGGGGGGCACAGATACGCAGTATTTT	once	TRBD2	TRBJ2-3	TRBV6-6
CASSRQGSTEAFF	TGTGCCAGCAGTCGCCAGGGGAGCACTGAAGCTTTCTTT	NA	NA	TRBJ1-1	TRBV6-1
CATSRDWGLVIVNEQFF	TGTGCCACCAGCAGAGATTGGGGACTAGTCATAGTCAATGAGCAGTTCTTC	once	TRBD2	TRBJ2-1	TRBV15